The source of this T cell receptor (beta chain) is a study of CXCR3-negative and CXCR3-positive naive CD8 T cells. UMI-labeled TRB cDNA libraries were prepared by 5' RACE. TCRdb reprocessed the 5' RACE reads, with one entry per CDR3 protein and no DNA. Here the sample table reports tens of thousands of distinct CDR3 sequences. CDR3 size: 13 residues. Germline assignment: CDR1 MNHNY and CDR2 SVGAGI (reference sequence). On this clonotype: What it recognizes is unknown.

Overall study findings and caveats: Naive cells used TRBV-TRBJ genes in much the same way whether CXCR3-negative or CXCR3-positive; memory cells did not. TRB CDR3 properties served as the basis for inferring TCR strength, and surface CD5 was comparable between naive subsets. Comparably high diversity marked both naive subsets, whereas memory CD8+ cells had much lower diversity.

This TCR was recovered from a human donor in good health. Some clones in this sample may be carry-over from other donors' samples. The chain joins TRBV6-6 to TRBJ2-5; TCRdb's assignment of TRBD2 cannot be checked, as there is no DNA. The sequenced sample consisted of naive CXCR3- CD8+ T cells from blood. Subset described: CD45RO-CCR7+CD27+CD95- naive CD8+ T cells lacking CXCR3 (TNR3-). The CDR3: CASSQGLVETQYF.